This is a list of T cell receptor beta chains from one sample in a study of vaccination and CD4 T cells after COVID-19. TCRdb reanalysed the PCR reads using MiXCR and keeps one entry per CDR3 protein. The table has 14,000 to 15,000 distinct CDR3 sequences, around 53% seen once. For these receptors, no antigen is known. Sequencing was performed on CD4+ T cells from blood, cultured in vitro. These receptors all stem from a human donor who had recovered from COVID-19. The CDR3 runs from the conserved cysteine through the conserved F or W. D genes are given only for firm matches. Clone size is stated in some rows and not others, as once, few, many or a class when expanded.

TRBV11-2	TRBJ1-2	-	-	TGTGCCAGCAGCCCTTCTGGAGAGGGACGTGGCTACACCTTC	CASSPSGEGRGYTF
TRBV2	TRBJ1-1	few	-	TGTGCCAGCAGTATAGACAAGATGACTGAAGCTTTCTTT	CASSIDKMTEAFF
TRBV20-1	TRBJ2-3	-	-	TGCAGTGCCGCGACCACTAGCACAGATACGCAGTATTTT	CSAATTSTDTQYF
TRBV19	TRBJ1-5	-	-	TGTGCCAGTAGTTTTCTGCTCAGTAGCAATCAGCCCCAGCATTTT	CASSFLLSSNQPQHF
TRBV20-1	TRBJ1-1	-	-	TGCAGTGCTTCTGGACTTCTGAACACTGAAGCTTTCTTT	CSASGLLNTEAFF
TRBV6-1	TRBJ1-1	once	-	TGTGCCAGCAGTACCCAGTTGTCGAACACTGAAGCTTTCTTT	CASSTQLSNTEAFF
TRBV10-2	TRBJ1-2	-	TRBD1	TGCGCCAGCACCCAGGGACAGGGGGAAAACTATGGCTACACCTTC	CASTQGQGENYGYTF
TRBV24-1	TRBJ2-1	-	TRBD2	TGTGCCACCAGTGATTTGCAACCGGGACTAGCGGGACACAATGAGCAGTTCTTC	CATSDLQPGLAGHNEQFF
TRBV14	TRBJ1-1	-	-	TGTGCCAGCAGCCACAGGTTGGCCACTGAAGCTTTCTTT	CASSHRLATEAFF
TRBV6-1	TRBJ1-5	-	TRBD1	TGTGCCAGCAGCCGCCGGACAGGCGAGGCCCAGCATTTT	CASSRRTGEAQHF
TRBV28	TRBJ2-5	once	-	TGTGCCAGCAGTTTGTATGGGACGGCGATCCATGCGGAGACCCAGTACTTC	CASSLYGTAIHAETQYF
TRBV6-2/TRBV6-3	TRBJ2-5	-	-	TGTGCCAGCAGCCCCCCCCTGGGCGCGACCCAGTACTTC	CASSPPLGATQYF
TRBV10-3	TRBJ2-6	-	TRBD2	TGTGCCATCGGGCCAGCGGGAGGAACTGGGGCCAACGTCCTGACTTTC	CAIGPAGGTGANVLTF
TRBV2	TRBJ1-3	-	-	TGTGCCAGCAGTGATCAGTTCAGCTCTGGAAACACCATATATTTT	CASSDQFSSGNTIYF
TRBV5-1	TRBJ1-1	-	-	TGCGCCAGCAGCTTGACTTACGATACTGAAGCTTTCTTT	CASSLTYDTEAFF
TRBV2	TRBJ1-2	-	TRBD1	TGTGCCAGCAGTGAAAGTGGGACAGACTATGGCTACACCTTC	CASSESGTDYGYTF
TRBV20-1	TRBJ1-2	few	-	TGCAGCCCAAGGGCCAGGGAAAAAGGCTACACCTTC	CSPRAREKGYTF
TRBV29-1	TRBJ2-1	-	-	TGCAGCGCCTCCGCAGGGGCCATCTACAATGAGCAGTTCTTC	CSASAGAIYNEQFF
TRBV20-1	TRBJ2-4	-	-	TGCAGTGCTAGTATGCAAGGGGGGGGAGCCAAAAACATTCAGTACTTC	CSASMQGGGAKNIQYF
TRBV9	TRBJ1-1	-	-	TGTGCCAGCAGCTTTAGGGGTGGAGGAACTGAAGCTTTCTTT	CASSFRGGGTEAFF
TRBV6-2/TRBV6-3	TRBJ2-5	few	-	TGTGCCAGCAGGCAGACAACTCAAGAGACCCAGTACTTC	CASRQTTQETQYF
TRBV20-1	TRBJ1-6	-	TRBD1	TGCAGTGCTCCGGGACAGGGGGAATCACCCCTCCACTTT	CSAPGQGESPLHF
TRBV2	TRBJ1-1	-	TRBD1	TGTGCCAGCAGAGTTCAGGGGGCGAGTGCTGAAGCTTTCTTT	CASRVQGASAEAFF
TRBV5-1	TRBJ1-1	-	TRBD1	TGCGCCAGCAGCTTGGGACAGGGAGGGACTGAAGCTTTCTTT	CASSLGQGGTEAFF
TRBV5-4	TRBJ2-5	-	-	TGTGCCAGCAGCTTGGAGGCTAGCGCGGAGACCCAGTACTTC	CASSLEASAETQYF
TRBV2	TRBJ1-1	-	-	TGTGCCAGCAGTAAGGGCCTGACAGTGAACACTGAAGCTTTCTTT	CASSKGLTVNTEAFF
TRBV20-1	TRBJ1-2	once	TRBD1	TGCAGTGCTCCGGACAGGGGCCAAAGCTACACCTTC	CSAPDRGQSYTF
TRBV2	TRBJ1-5	once	-	TGTGCCAGCAGTGGTCTAGAGGGAAATCAGCCCCAGCATTTT	CASSGLEGNQPQHF
TRBV7-3	TRBJ2-3	-	-	TGTGCCAGCAGCTTAGACAGCCCTAGCACAGATACGCAGTATTTT	CASSLDSPSTDTQYF
TRBV6-2/TRBV6-3	TRBJ2-7	once	TRBD2	TGTGCCAGCAGTGGAGCGGGAGGGCGGTACGAGCAGTACTTC	CASSGAGGRYEQYF
TRBV5-3	TRBJ2-2	-	-	TGTGCCAGCAGCGTCAGGGGCGTGGCCGGGGAGCTGTTTTTT	CASSVRGVAGELFF
TRBV20-1	TRBJ2-1	-	-	TGCAGTGCTTCCCAACAGGGTAAATCCTACAATGAGCAGTTCTTC	CSASQQGKSYNEQFF
TRBV9	TRBJ2-3	-	-	TGTGCCAGCAGCTATTTGGGTGGAGCTGGCACAGATACGCAGTATTTT	CASSYLGGAGTDTQYF
TRBV20-1	TRBJ1-5	-	-	TGCAGTGCTAGTTTCGGGGGAGGTCAGCCCCAGCATTTT	CSASFGGGQPQHF
TRBV18	TRBJ1-2	-	-	TGTGCCAGCTCACCACTTCAGGGGTGGAATGGCTACACCTTC	CASSPLQGWNGYTF
TRBV21-1	TRBJ2-7	few	-	TGTGCCAGCAGCAAGCGGGAGCGGTACGAGCAGTACTTC	CASSKRERYEQYF
TRBV10-1	TRBJ1-3	-	-	TGCGCCAGCACTGCGGGGAATAGTGGAAACACCATATATTTT	CASTAGNSGNTIYF
TRBV5-4	TRBJ2-7	-	TRBD2	TGTGCCAGCAGCATACCAGCGGGAGGGCCAAACGAGCAGTACTTC	CASSIPAGGPNEQYF
TRBV4-2	TRBJ2-2	-	-	TGTGCCAGCAGCCAAGATCTCAGGTCACGCGGGGAGCTGTTTTTT	CASSQDLRSRGELFF
TRBV4-1	TRBJ2-3	-	-	TGCGCCAGCAGCCAAACATTAGGGGGGGCGGGAGTATTGACAGATACGCAGTATTTT	CASSQTLGGAGVLTDTQYF
TRBV20-1	TRBJ1-3	-	-	TGCAGTGCCCCCGCAGAATCTGGAAACACCATATATTTT	CSAPAESGNTIYF
TRBV24-1	TRBJ1-1	few	-	TGTGCCACCAGTGATCGCAGGGGCACTGAAGCTTTCTTT	CATSDRRGTEAFF
TRBV30	TRBJ1-2	-	-	TGTGCCTGGAGTAACAAATTTAACTATGGCTACACCTTC	CAWSNKFNYGYTF
TRBV7-9	TRBJ2-3	-	TRBD2	TGTGCCAGCAGCCCAGGACTAGCGGGAGCCACAGATACGCAGTATTTT	CASSPGLAGATDTQYF
TRBV6-1	TRBJ1-2	few	-	TGTGCCAGCAGTGAAGTAGGACCCCAGGGCTACACCTTC	CASSEVGPQGYTF